This TCR beta chain was sequenced for a study of CD8 T cells in Susac syndrome. The germline gives CDR1 LGHNA, CDR2 YNFKEQ. The V end lost 4 bases, the J end lost 4 bases, and 19 bases lay between the germline ends. The CDR3 spans 16 residues. The authors reverse transcribed roughly 0.5 to 1 ug RNA with random hexamers. TCR beta CDR3 was amplified by immunoSEQ multiplex PCR. This amplification extended across 54 Vbeta and 13 Jbeta segments. In TCRdb, the immunoSEQ multiplex PCR reads were re-called with MiXCR into one record per CDR3 protein. The sample contains about 300,000 distinct CDR3 sequences, 92% of which appear only once. Sequencing targeted TCR beta in blood CD8+ and CD4+ T cells. Each multiple sclerosis control was a treatment-naive patient with relapsing-remitting disease that was either stable or active. TEMRA cells were FACS-enriched, and CD8+ and CD4+ T cells were isolated negatively.

The TCR sequence derives from a human donor with multiple sclerosis. The source material was CD4+ T cells from PBMCs. The V gene is TRBV4-2, the J gene TRBJ1-2; D is unresolved. The CDR3 protein is CASSPNPVDSLYGYTF. CDR3 nucleotides: TGTGCCAGCAGCCCGAACCCTGTCGATTCCCTCTATGGCTACACCTTC.